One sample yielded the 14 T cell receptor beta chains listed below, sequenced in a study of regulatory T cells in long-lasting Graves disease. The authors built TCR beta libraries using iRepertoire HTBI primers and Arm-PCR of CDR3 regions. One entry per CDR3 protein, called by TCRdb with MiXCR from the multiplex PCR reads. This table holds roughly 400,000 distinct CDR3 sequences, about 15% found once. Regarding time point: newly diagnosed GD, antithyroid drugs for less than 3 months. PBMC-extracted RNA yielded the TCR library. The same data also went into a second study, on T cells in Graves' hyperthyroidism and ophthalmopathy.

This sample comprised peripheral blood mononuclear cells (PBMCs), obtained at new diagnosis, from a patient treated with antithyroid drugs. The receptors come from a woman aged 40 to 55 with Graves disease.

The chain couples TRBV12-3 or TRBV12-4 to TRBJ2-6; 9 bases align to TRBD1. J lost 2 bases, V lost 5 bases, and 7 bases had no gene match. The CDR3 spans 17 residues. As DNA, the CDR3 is TGTGCCAGCAGTACCACAGGGGGCGCTACTGGGGCCAACGTCCTGACTTTC. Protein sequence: CASSTTGGATGANVLTF.

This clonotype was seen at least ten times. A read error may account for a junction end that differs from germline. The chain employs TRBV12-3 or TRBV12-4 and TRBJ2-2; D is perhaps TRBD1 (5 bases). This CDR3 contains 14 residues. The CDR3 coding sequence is TGTGCCAGCAGTTTAAGACAGCCCACCTGGGAGCTGTTTTTT. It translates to CASSLRQPTWELFF.

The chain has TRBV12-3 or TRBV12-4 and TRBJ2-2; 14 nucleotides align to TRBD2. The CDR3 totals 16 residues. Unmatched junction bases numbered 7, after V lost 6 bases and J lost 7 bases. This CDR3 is CASRGLAGDRDGELFF. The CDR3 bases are TGTGCCAGCAGGGGACTAGCGGGAGATCGGGACGGGGAGCTGTTTTTT.

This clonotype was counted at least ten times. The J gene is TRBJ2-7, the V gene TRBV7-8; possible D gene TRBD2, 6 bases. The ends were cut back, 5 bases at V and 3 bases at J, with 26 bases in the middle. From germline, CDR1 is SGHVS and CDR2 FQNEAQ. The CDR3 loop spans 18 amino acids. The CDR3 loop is CASSPRLGGSVSHYEQYF. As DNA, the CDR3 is TGTGCCAGCAGCCCGCGCCTGGGGGGATCCGTGAGTCACTACGAGCAGTACTTC. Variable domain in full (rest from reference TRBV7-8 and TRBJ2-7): GAGVSQSPRYKVAKRGQDVALRCDPISGHVSLFWYQQALGQGPEFLTYFQNEAQLDKSGLPSDRFFAERPEGSVSTLKIQRTQQEDSAVYLCASSPRLGGSVSHYEQYFGPGTRLTVT.

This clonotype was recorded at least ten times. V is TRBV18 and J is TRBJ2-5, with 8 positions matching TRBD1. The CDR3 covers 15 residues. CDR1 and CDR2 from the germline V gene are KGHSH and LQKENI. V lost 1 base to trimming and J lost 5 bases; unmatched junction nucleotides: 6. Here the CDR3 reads CASSPLDREWETQYF. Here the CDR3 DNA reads TGTGCCAGCTCACCACTGGACAGGGAATGGGAGACCCAGTACTTC.

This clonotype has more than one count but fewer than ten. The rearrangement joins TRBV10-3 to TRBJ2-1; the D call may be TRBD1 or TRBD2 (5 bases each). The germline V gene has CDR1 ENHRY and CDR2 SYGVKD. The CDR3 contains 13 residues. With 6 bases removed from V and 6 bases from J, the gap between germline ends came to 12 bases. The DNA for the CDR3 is TGTGCCATCAGGGACCGGGACCGCAATGAGCAGTTCTTC. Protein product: CAIRDRDRNEQFF.

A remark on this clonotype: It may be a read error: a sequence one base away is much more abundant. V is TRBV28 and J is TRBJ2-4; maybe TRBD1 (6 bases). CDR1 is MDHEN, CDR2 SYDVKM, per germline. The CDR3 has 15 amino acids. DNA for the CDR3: TGTGCCAGCAGAGATCCAGGGGCGGGCAAAAACAGTCAGTACTTC. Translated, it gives CASRDPGAGKNSQYF.

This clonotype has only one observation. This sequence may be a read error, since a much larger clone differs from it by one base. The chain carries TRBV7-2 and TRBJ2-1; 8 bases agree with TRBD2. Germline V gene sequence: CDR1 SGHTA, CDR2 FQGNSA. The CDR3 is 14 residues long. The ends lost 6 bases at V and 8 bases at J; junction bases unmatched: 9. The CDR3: CASRRLARSYEQFF. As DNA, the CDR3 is TGTGCCAGCAGAAGACTAGCGAGATCATATGAGCAGTTCTTC.

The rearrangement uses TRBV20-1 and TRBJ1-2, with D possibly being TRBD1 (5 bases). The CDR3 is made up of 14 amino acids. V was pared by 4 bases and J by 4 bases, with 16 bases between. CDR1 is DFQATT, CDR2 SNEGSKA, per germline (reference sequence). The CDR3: CSANIHGGSYGYTF. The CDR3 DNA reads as TGCAGTGCTAACATCCACGGGGGGTCCTATGGCTACACCTTC.

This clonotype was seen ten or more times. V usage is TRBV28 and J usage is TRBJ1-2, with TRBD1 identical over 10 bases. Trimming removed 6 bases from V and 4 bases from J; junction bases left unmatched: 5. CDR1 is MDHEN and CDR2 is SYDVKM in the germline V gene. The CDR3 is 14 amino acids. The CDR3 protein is CASRGTGDFYGYTF. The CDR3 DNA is TGTGCCAGCAGAGGGACAGGGGATTTCTATGGCTACACCTTC.

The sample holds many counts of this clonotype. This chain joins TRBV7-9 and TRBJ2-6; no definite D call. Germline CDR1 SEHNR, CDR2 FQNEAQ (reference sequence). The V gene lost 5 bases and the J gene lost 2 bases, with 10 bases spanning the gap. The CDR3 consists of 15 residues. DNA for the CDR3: TGTGCCAGCAGCGGTGATAGGGCTGGGGCCAACGTCCTGACTTTC. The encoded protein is CASSGDRAGANVLTF.

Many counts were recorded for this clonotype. The CDR3 DNA reads TGTGCCAGCAGCTTAGACCCCATCGGCGAGCAGTACTTC. This translates into CASSLDPIGEQYF. The chain combines TRBV11-2 with TRBJ2-7, with D hard to call. The V end was cut by 0 bases, the J end by 6 bases, with 9 bases between. Per germline, CDR1 SGHAT and CDR2 FQNNGV. The CDR3 is 13 residues long.

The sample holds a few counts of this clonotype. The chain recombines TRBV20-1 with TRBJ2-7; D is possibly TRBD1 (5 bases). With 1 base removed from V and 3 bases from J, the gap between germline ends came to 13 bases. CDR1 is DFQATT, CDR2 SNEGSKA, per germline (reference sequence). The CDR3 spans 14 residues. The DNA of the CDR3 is TGCAGTGCTAGAGCGCCCAGGGTCAACTACGAGCAGTACTTC. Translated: CSARAPRVNYEQYF.

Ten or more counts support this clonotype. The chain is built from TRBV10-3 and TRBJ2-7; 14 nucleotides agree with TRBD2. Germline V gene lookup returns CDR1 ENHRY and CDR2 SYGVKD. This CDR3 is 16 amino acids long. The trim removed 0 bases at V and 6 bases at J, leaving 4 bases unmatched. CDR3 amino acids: CAISESGTSGRLEQYF. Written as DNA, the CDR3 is TGTGCCATCAGTGAGTCCGGGACTAGCGGGAGACTCGAGCAGTACTTC.